This T cell receptor (beta chain) was identified during a study of T-cell memory formation after mild COVID-19. This CDR3 spans 16 amino acids. V was trimmed by 2 bases and J by 2 bases, leaving 10 bases between them. The V gene's germline CDR1 is MNHEY and CDR2 SVGAGI. TCRdb reanalysed the 5' RACE reads using MiXCR and keeps one entry per CDR3 protein. The profile shows 500,000 to 650,000 distinct CDR3 sequences, about a fifth of them singletons. V is TRBV6-5 and J is TRBJ2-6, with D possibly matching TRBD1 (6 bases). The sequencing input was PBMCs or a T cell subset sorted from them (not recorded which). This TCR came from an adult woman who had mild COVID-19 (a few samples of this study predate the infection). Cell type and time point are not known. The CDR3 loop reads CASSYLYRAGANVLTF. CDR3 DNA sequence: TGTGCCAGCAGTTACCTCTACAGGGCTGGGGCCAACGTCCTGACTTTC.